This T cell receptor beta chain was recorded in a study of T-cell reconstitution after alpha-beta-depleted transplantation in children. At least ten counts were recorded for this clonotype. Trimming removed 1 base from V and 4 bases from J, with 7 bases in between. Germline loops: CDR1 SGHVS, CDR2 FQNEAQ. The CDR3 is 13 residues long. Unique molecular identifiers featured in how the TCRbeta library was prepared. TCRdb passed the PCR reads through MiXCR, listing each CDR3 protein once. Of about 150,000 distinct CDR3 sequences listed, 8.8% are singletons. Sequencing was performed on PBMCs, mostly from graft donor cells, taken 180 days after TCRalphabeta/CD19-depleted stem cell transplant. The chain carries TRBV7-8 and TRBJ1-1, with D uncertain. The sequence was collected from a female patient between 2 and 15 years old who had a stem cell transplant for congenital amegakaryocytic thrombocytopenia, so the T cells may come from the graft donor. The CDR3: CASSLVGVTEAFF. DNA of the CDR3: TGTGCCAGCAGCTTAGTCGGGGTCACTGAAGCTTTCTTT.